The present T cell receptor (beta chain) was sequenced within a study of cytomegalovirus exposure and HLA in healthy donors. Vbeta (60) and Jbeta (13) primers were used in the PCR. Authors' methods: Counted up in a later analysis, unique TCR beta chains came to around 80 million, with some 9.9 million shared. The repertoire was sequenced with immunoSEQ multiplex PCR; TCRdb's copy has only in-frame clones and lacks some. V, J and clone size are those of that table, while D and trimming were read from the DNA. The sample carries roughly 130,000 clones, around three quarters recorded once. About this clone: Its antigen is not identified.

CDR3 length equals 15 residues. Germline-derived CDR1 and CDR2 are ENHRY and SYGVKD. General study points: A few V segments could not be told apart, such as TRBV6-2 and TRBV6-3, and were left out. Most subjects had HLA-A and HLA-B alleles reportedly predicted accurately by TCR beta sequences.

The genes are TRBV10-3 and TRBJ2-5, with D uncertain. The last part of the DNA fits TRBJ2-7 better; the J call may be wrong. Sequencing input: PBMCs. The sequence was obtained from a man aged 40-49 years in good health and CMV-seronegative. CDR3 nucleotides: TGTGCCATCAGTGACCGGCCGACAAGCTCCTACGAGCAGTACTTC. This translates into CAISDRPTSSYEQYF.